Listed below are T cell receptor beta chains from one sample, sequenced in a study of cytomegalovirus exposure and HLA in healthy donors. Produced via immunoSEQ multiplex PCR; TCRdb's table is partial and in-frame only. The table records around 110,000 clones, less than 80% of them present only once. The sample consisted of PBMCs. All receptors come from a man in his 60s in good health and CMV-seronegative. CDR3s include the opening cysteine and the closing phenylalanine or tryptophan. The D gene is left open where the match is weak. Rows give clone size only sometimes, using once, few, many, or a class for an expanded clone.

TRBJ2-6	TRBV5-4	NA	NA	CASSLDVSGANVLTF	TGTGCCAGCAGCTTGGATGTATCTGGGGCCAACGTCCTGACTTTC
TRBJ1-1	TRBV7-6	TRBD1	NA	CASSSGQGPNTEAFF	TGTGCCAGCAGCTCGGGACAGGGCCCGAACACTGAAGCTTTCTTT
TRBJ2-1	TRBV4-3	TRBD1	few	CASSQVMGRGQGTYNEQFF	TGCGCCAGCAGCCAAGTGATGGGTCGGGGACAGGGGACCTACAATGAGCAGTTCTTC
TRBJ1-5	TRBV6-1	NA	NA	CASSEWAQGSNQPQHF	TGTGCCAGCAGTGAATGGGCACAGGGCAGCAATCAGCCCCAGCATTTT
TRBJ1-4	TRBV18	NA	NA	CASSPSQGKGKLFF	TGTGCCAGCTCACCTTCTCAGGGAAAGGGAAAACTGTTTTTT
TRBJ1-3	TRBV5-1	NA	NA	CASTYGGLTDSGNTIYF	TGCGCCAGCACTTATGGGGGACTGACAGACTCTGGAAACACCATATATTTT
TRBJ2-5	TRBV5-1	NA	NA	CASSLAGRGYQETQYF	TGCGCCAGCAGCTTGGCTGGCAGGGGCTACCAAGAGACCCAGTACTTC
TRBJ1-2	TRBV4-1	NA	once	CASSQDETGLGVGYTF	TGCGCCAGCAGCCAAGACGAGACAGGACTGGGCGTCGGCTACACCTTC
TRBJ2-1	TRBV13	TRBD2	once	CASSFRSRASGGDEQFF	TGTGCCAGCAGCTTTCGAAGTAGGGCTAGCGGGGGGGATGAGCAGTTCTTC
TRBJ1-2	TRBV5-1	NA	NA	CASSANTGSYGYTF	TGCGCCAGCAGCGCTAATACAGGGAGCTATGGCTACACCTTC
TRBJ1-4	TRBV19	NA	NA	CASSSQRERGRTNEKLFF	TGTGCCAGTAGTTCCCAAAGGGAACGAGGGCGAACTAATGAAAAACTGTTTTTT
TRBJ1-2	TRBV5-6	NA	NA	CASSLGQGKNYGYTF	TGTGCCAGCAGCTTAGGGCAGGGGAAGAACTATGGCTACACCTTC
TRBJ1-4	TRBV19	NA	NA	CASSMGGLGKLFF	TGTGCCAGTAGTATGGGGGGGCTGGGAAAACTGTTTTTT
TRBJ2-7	TRBV30	NA	NA	CAWSLSYEQYF	TGTGCCTGGAGTCTCTCCTACGAGCAGTACTTC
TRBJ2-3	TRBV6-6	NA	NA	CASNRQGTDTQYF	TGTGCCAGCAACCGACAGGGCACAGATACGCAGTATTTT
TRBJ2-1	TRBV9	NA	few	CASSVAGGFSYNEQFF	TGTGCCAGCAGCGTAGCCGGAGGGTTCTCCTACAATGAGCAGTTCTTC
TRBJ2-3	TRBV4-1	NA	NA	CASSPLGGRGSDTQYF	TGCGCCAGCAGCCCCCTGGGGGGGCGGGGATCAGATACGCAGTATTTT
TRBJ2-1	TRBV7-9	TRBD2	once	CASSLSGSGEGEQFF	TGTGCCAGCAGCTTATCGGGTAGCGGGGAGGGAGAGCAGTTCTTC
TRBJ2-3	TRBV6-1	NA	NA	CASSGSRVATDTQYF	TGTGCCAGCAGTGGGTCACGGGTGGCCACAGATACGCAGTATTTT
TRBJ1-5	TRBV19	TRBD1	NA	CASTRGGQGGAQPQHF	TGTGCCAGTACCCGAGGGGGACAGGGGGGCGCCCAGCCCCAGCATTTT
TRBJ1-4	TRBV5-1	TRBD1	NA	CASSSPGDSEKLFF	TGCGCCAGCAGCTCACCGGGGGACAGCGAAAAACTGTTTTTT
TRBJ2-1	TRBV7-9	NA	NA	CASSLGANEQFF	TGTGCCAGCAGCTTAGGGGCCAATGAGCAGTTCTTC
TRBJ2-1	TRBV12-2	NA	NA	CASRLAENNSGPYNEQFF	TGTGCAAGTCGCTTAGCGGAGAATAATAGCGGGCCATACAATGAGCAGTTCTTC
TRBJ2-1	TRBV9	NA	NA	CASSVVSGTYNEQFF	TGTGCCAGCAGCGTAGTCAGCGGAACCTACAATGAGCAGTTCTTC
TRBJ2-5	TRBV2	NA	once	CASSERGRETQYF	TGTGCCAGCAGTGAAAGGGGGAGAGAGACCCAGTACTTC